These 12 T cell receptor beta chains originate from one sample sequenced in a study of human T cells and chemical hapten exposure. Each CDR3 protein gets one entry after TCRdb re-called the RACE reads with MiXCR. The sample has 75,000 to 90,000 distinct CDR3 sequences; less than 11% are singletons. Documented time point: patch test 2, 6 weeks after DPC sensitization. As to treatment: therapeutic diphenylcyclopropenone sensitization with weekly scalp DPC. Specimen: whole blood, collected in connection with sensitization to the hapten diphenylcyclopropenone (DPC). Receptors originate from a woman aged 45-60 years with alopecia areata. Some clones in this sample may be carry-over from other donors' samples.

This clonotype was detected ten times or more. The chain combines TRBV18 with TRBJ1-5; no firm D call. Trimming shortened V by 3 bases and J by 0 bases, and 18 bases separated the two germline ends. In germline, CDR1 is KGHSH, CDR2 LQKENI. There are 18 residues in the CDR3. The CDR3: CASSPPSGSGYSNQPQHF. The CDR3 nucleotides read TGTGCCAGCTCACCCCCGTCTGGCAGTGGCTATAGCAATCAGCCCCAGCATTTT.

The J gene is TRBJ2-5, the V gene TRBV5-5; 11 positions agree with TRBD2. V was clipped by 5 bases and J by 4 bases; unmatched bases: 4. The CDR3 runs to 14 residues. Germline lookup yields CDR1 SGHKS and CDR2 YYEKEE (reference sequence). Written as DNA, the CDR3 is TGTGCCAGCAGTCATACTAGCGGGAGAGAGACCCAGTACTTC. This gives the protein CASSHTSGRETQYF.

This clonotype ranks as medium-sized (0.01 to 0.1%). The V call is TRBV28, the J call TRBJ1-5; 8 bases line up with TRBD1. Germline values: CDR1 MDHEN, CDR2 SYDVKM. This CDR3 comprises 14 residues. V was pared by 5 bases and J by 5 bases, with 5 bases of the junction left unmatched. CDR3 protein: CASSLAGGHQPQHF. CDR3 sequence (DNA): TGTGCCAGCAGTCTCGCAGGGGGCCATCAGCCCCAGCATTTT.

This clonotype came up many times. The J gene is TRBJ1-2, the V gene TRBV20-1, with D perhaps matching TRBD1 (5 bases). Germline V gene data show CDR1 as DFQATT and CDR2 as SNEGSKA (reference sequence). This CDR3 comprises 15 residues. V was clipped by 4 bases and J by 4 bases, with 19 bases between them. For the CDR3, the DNA is TGCAGTGCTACACAGTCGTGGGGGGACCGCTATGGCTACACCTTC. Translating it yields CSATQSWGDRYGYTF.

This clonotype was counted a few times. V gene TRBV29-1 combines with J gene TRBJ1-2; 7 bases align to TRBD1. CDR1 and CDR2 from the germline V gene are SQVTM and ANQGSEA. J was trimmed by 0 bases and V by 4 bases; bases with no gene match: 14. The CDR3 extends over 17 amino acids. CDR3 nucleotides: TGCAGCGTTGCCGGTGGCAGGGGGGCGCTAACTAACTATGGCTACACCTTC. Amino acids: CSVAGGRGALTNYGYTF. Filled out from reference TRBV29-1 and TRBJ1-2, the complete variable domain reads SAVISQKPSRDICQRGTSLTIQCQVDSQVTMMFWYRQQPGQSLTLIATANQGSEATYESGFVIDKFPISRPNLTFSTLTVSNMSPEDSSIYLCSVAGGRGALTNYGYTFGSGTRLTVV.

This clonotype has just a few counts. V is TRBV29-1 and J is TRBJ1-2; no reliable D call. The V end was cut by 3 bases, the J end by 4 bases, with 12 bases between. The CDR3 contains 13 residues. Germline V lookup: CDR1 SQVTM, CDR2 ANQGSEA. The DNA for the CDR3 is TGCAGCGTTGAGCGTCTGCCCGGCTATGGCTACACCTTC. Translation: CSVERLPGYGYTF.

The chain carries TRBV10-1 and TRBJ2-2; D is unresolved. This CDR3 region has 12 residues. Germline loops: CDR1 WNHNN, CDR2 SYGVQD (reference sequence). The V end lost 5 bases, the J end lost 3 bases, and 4 bases lay between the germline ends. CDR3: CASSPDTGELFF. The CDR3 bases are TGCGCCAGCAGTCCCGACACCGGGGAGCTGTTTTTT.

J is TRBJ2-3 and V is TRBV20-1, with 13 bases aligning to TRBD2. This CDR3 has 15 residues. Germline assignment: CDR1 DFQATT and CDR2 SNEGSKA (reference sequence). Trimming at V came to 4 bases and at J to 1 base, leaving 2 bases not matched to a gene. The CDR3 loop reads CSAKLAGGRTDTQYF. CDR3 nucleotide sequence: TGCAGTGCTAAACTAGCGGGAGGGCGCACAGATACGCAGTATTTT.

The sample holds many counts of this clonotype. V usage is TRBV2 and J usage is TRBJ1-2, with a weak D call TRBD1 (6 bases). With 4 bases removed from V and 5 bases from J, the gap between germline ends came to 8 bases. The germline CDR1 and CDR2 sequences are SNHLY and FYNNEI. The CDR3 spans 12 residues. DNA of the CDR3: TGTGCCAGCAGTGCTACAGGGTATGGCTACACCTTC. Translating gives CASSATGYGYTF.

This clonotype has a handful of counts. CDR3 protein: CSGRTSGGASYNEQFF. The CDR3 DNA is TGCAGCGGTCGGACTAGCGGGGGAGCTTCCTACAATGAGCAGTTCTTC. V is TRBV29-1 and J is TRBJ2-1; 13 nucleotides line up with TRBD2. CDR3 size: 16 residues. Germline lookup yields CDR1 SQVTM and CDR2 ANQGSEA. V lost 7 bases to trimming and J lost 1 base; unmatched junction nucleotides: 7.

This clonotype was detected ten times or more. The gene calls are TRBV7-2 and TRBJ2-7; D gene uncertain. V was trimmed by 5 bases and J by 4 bases, leaving 6 bases between them. The CDR3 consists of 11 residues. Germline CDR1 is SGHTA and CDR2 is FQGNSA. In nucleotides, the CDR3 is TGTGCCAGCAGCCCCCAGTACGAGCAGTACTTC. As protein: CASSPQYEQYF.

This clonotype was detected many times. The CDR3 bases are TGCAGTGCCTCCGGCACTAGCGGGAGAGGAAATGAGCAGTTCTTC. Encoded protein: CSASGTSGRGNEQFF. J is TRBJ2-1 and V is TRBV20-1, with 11 bases aligning to TRBD2. There are 15 residues in the CDR3. With 6 bases clipped from V and 7 bases from J, the junction kept 11 bases outside the gene matches. The germline V gene has CDR1 DFQATT and CDR2 SNEGSKA (reference sequence).